The 2 T cell receptor beta chains given below trace back to one sample, sequenced in a study of regulatory T cells in long-lasting Graves disease. The time point was: newly diagnosed GD, antithyroid drugs for less than 3 months. Scientists built the TCR library using RNA that was extracted from PBMCs. For TCR beta, libraries came from iRepertoire HTBI primers and Arm-PCR of CDR3 regions. One entry per CDR3 protein results from TCRdb running MiXCR on the multiplex PCR reads. Found here are roughly 420,000 distinct CDR3 sequences, 15% to 17% of them singletons; the top ten hold 20% to 25%. The sequencing used peripheral blood mononuclear cells (PBMCs), collected at new diagnosis, from a patient treated with antithyroid drugs. The receptors here all came from a female donor with Graves disease.

Ten or more counts support this clonotype. The chain is built from TRBV3-1 and TRBJ1-5; D is unclear. V lost 2 bases and J lost 4, with 12 bases in between. This CDR3 has 15 residues. Germline values: CDR1 LGHDT, CDR2 YNNKEL (reference sequence). CDR3 sequence reads: CASSQSGQDNQPQHF. In nucleotides, the CDR3 is TGTGCCAGCAGCCAATCTGGCCAGGATAATCAGCCCCAGCATTTT.

The rearrangement links TRBV20-1 to TRBJ2-5, with TRBD2 identical over 15 bases. Germline CDR1 DFQATT, CDR2 SNEGSKA (reference sequence). The CDR3 runs to 14 residues. Trimming took 1 base from V and 10 from J; bases not matched to a gene: 4. In DNA, the CDR3 is TGCAGTGCTAGAGGGACTAGCGGGAGGGCTAACCAGTACTTC. Its translation is CSARGTSGRANQYF.